This record looks at one T cell receptor (beta chain) sequence and its context. The primer mix had 60 Vbeta and 13 Jbeta primers. The table came from immunoSEQ multiplex PCR; TCRdb's copy has only in-frame clones and leaves some out. The sample gives over 150,000 clones, around 80% of which show up once; roughly 4.2% is in the top ten. The entry originates in a study of cytomegalovirus exposure and HLA in healthy donors. Sample: PBMCs. The sequence derives from a man between 40 and 49 years old in good health and CMV-seronegative.

The CDR3, as DNA: TGTGCCAGCAGTTTCGACAGGGTTGGTCAGCCCCAGCATTTT. This translates into CASSFDRVGQPQHF. The rearrangement links TRBV6-5 to TRBJ1-5; 7 bases are shared with TRBD1. CDR3 length: 14 amino acids. The V gene's germline CDR1 is MNHEY and CDR2 SVGAGI. V gave up 4 bases and J gave up 6 bases; unmatched junction bases: 6.